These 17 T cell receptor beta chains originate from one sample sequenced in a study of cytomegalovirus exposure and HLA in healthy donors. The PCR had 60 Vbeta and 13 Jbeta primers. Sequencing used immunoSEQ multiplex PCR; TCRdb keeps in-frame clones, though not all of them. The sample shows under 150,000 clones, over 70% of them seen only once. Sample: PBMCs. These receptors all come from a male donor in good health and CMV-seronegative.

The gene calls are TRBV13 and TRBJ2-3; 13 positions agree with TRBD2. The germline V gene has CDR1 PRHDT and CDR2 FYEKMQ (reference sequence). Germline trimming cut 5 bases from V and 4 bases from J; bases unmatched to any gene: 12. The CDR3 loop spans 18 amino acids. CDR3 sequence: CASSNPGLAGSWADTQYF. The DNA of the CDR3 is TGTGCCAGCAGCAACCCGGGACTAGCGGGGTCATGGGCAGATACGCAGTATTTT.

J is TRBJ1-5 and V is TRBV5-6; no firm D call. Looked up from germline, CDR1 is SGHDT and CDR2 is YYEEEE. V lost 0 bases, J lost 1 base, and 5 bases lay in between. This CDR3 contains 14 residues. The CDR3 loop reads CASSLGGSNQPQHF. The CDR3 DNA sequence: TGTGCCAGCAGCTTGGGAGGGAGCAATCAGCCCCAGCATTTT.

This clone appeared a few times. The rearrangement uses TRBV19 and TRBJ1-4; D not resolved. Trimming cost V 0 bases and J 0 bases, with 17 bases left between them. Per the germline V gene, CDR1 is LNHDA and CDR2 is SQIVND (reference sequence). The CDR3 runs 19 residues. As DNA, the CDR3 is TGTGCCAGTAGTATAGATGTGGGGAGGACCTACTCAACTAATGAAAAACTGTTTTTT. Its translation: CASSIDVGRTYSTNEKLFF. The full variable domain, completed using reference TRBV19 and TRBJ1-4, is DGGITQSPKYLFRKEGQNVTLSCEQNLNHDAMYWYRQDPGQGLRLIYYSQIVNDFQKGDIAEGYSVSREKKESFPLTVTSAQKNPTAFYLCASSIDVGRTYSTNEKLFFGSGTQLSVL.

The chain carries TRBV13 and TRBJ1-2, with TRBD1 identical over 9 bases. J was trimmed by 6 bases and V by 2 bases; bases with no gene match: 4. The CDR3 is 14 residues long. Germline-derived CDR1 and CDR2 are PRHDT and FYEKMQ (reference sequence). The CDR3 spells CASSLLYRGHGYTF. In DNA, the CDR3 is TGTGCCAGCAGCTTATTATACAGGGGGCATGGCTACACCTTC.

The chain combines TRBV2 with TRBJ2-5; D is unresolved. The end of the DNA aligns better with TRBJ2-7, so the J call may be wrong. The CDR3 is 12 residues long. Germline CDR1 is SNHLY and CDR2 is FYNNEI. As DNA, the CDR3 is TGTGCCAGCTCTGGTAGCTCCTACGAGCAGTACTTC. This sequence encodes CASSGSSYEQYF.

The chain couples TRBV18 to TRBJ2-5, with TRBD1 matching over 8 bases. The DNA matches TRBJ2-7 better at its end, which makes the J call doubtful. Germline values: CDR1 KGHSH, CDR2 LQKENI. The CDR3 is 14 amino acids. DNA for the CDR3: TGTGCCAGCTCACGCGGACAGGGCCGCTACGAGCAGTACTTC. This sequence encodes CASSRGQGRYEQYF.

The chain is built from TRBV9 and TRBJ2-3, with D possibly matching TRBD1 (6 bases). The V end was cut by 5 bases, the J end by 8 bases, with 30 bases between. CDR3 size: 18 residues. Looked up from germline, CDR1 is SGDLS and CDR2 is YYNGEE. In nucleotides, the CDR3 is TGTGCCAGCAGTCGGACAGAGATTAGGTCGAGTATTTATGGTACGCAGTATTTT. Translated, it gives CASSRTEIRSSIYGTQYF.

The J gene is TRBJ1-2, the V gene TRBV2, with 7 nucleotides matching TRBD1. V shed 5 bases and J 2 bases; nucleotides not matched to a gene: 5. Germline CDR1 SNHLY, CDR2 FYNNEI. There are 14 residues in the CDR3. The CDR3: CASSLGQMNYGYTF. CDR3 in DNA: TGTGCCAGCAGTTTGGGACAGATGAACTATGGCTACACCTTC.

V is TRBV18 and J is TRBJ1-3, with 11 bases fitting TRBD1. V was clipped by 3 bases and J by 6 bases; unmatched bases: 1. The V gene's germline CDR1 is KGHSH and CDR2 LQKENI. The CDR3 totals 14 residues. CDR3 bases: TGTGCCAGCTCACCGGACAGGGGGCAAAACACCATATATTTT. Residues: CASSPDRGQNTIYF.

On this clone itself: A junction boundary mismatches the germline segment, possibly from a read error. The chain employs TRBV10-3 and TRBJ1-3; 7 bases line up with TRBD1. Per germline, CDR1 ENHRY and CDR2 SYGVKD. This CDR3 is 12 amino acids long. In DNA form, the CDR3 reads TGTGCCATCAGTGAGAGGGACAGCACTCCTCAATTT. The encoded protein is CAISERDSTPQF.

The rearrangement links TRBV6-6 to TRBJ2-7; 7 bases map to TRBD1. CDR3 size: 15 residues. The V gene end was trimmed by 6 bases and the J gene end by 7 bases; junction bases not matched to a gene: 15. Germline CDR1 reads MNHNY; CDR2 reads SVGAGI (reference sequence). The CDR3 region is CASRSGQARGGEQYF. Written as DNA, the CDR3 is TGTGCCAGCAGGAGTGGACAGGCCCGAGGGGGAGAGCAGTACTTC.

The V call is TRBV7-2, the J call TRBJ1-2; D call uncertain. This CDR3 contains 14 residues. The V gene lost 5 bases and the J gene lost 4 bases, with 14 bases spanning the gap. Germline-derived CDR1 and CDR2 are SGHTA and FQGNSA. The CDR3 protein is CASSPRAILYGYTF. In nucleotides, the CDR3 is TGTGCCAGCAGCCCGAGGGCGATCCTCTATGGCTACACCTTC. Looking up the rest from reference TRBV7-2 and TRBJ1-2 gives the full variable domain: GAGVSQSPSNKVTEKGKDVELRCDPISGHTALYWYRQSLGQGLEFLIYFQGNSAPDKSGLPSDRFSAERTGGSVSTLTIQRTQQEDSAVYLCASSPRAILYGYTFGSGTRLTVV.

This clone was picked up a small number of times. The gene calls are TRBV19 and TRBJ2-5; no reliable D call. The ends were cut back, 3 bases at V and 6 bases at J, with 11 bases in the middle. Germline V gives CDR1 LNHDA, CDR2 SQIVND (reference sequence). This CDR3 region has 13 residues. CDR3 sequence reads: CASSIRARKTQYF. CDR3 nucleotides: TGTGCCAGTAGTATTCGAGCTCGAAAGACCCAGTACTTC.

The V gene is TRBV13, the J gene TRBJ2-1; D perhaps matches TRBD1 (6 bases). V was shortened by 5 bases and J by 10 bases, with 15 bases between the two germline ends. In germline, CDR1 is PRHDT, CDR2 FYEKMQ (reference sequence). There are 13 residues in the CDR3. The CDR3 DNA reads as TGTGCCAGCAGCCCGACAGGTCTCAGGGAGCAGTTCTTC. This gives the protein CASSPTGLREQFF.

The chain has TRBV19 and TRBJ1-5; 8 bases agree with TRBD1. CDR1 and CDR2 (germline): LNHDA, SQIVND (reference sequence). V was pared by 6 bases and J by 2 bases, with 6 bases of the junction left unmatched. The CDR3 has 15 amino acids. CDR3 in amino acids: CASRAGGQGNQPQHF. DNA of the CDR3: TGTGCCAGTAGGGCAGGGGGCCAGGGCAATCAGCCCCAGCATTTT.

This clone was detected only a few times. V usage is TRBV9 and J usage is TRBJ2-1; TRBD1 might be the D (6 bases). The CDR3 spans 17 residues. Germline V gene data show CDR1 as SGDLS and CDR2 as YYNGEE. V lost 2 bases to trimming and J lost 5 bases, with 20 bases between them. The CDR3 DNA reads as TGTGCCAGCAGCGTGGGTGGTAGCATTGGGGGCCACAATGAGCAGTTCTTC. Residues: CASSVGGSIGGHNEQFF.

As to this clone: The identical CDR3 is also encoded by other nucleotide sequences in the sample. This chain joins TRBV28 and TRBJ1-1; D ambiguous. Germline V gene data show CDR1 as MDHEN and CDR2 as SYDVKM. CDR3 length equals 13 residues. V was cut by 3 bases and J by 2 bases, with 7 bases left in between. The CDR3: CASSFSGNTEAFF. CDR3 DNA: TGTGCCAGCAGTTTTTCAGGAAACACTGAAGCTTTCTTT. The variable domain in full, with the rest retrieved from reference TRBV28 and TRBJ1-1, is DVKVTQSSRYLVKRTGEKVFLECVQDMDHENMFWYRQDPGLGLRLIYFSYDVKMKEKGDIPEGYSVSREKKERFSLILESASTNQTSMYLCASSFSGNTEAFFGQGTRLTVV.